One and the same sample provided the 5 T cell receptor beta chains below, sequenced in a study of blood T cell repertoires in COVID-19. Clones were sequenced by immunoSEQ multiplex PCR, and TCRdb holds only the in-frame ones, with some missing. Among hundreds of thousands of clones listed, roughly 89% were seen once. The sequencing input was peripheral blood. The source of these receptors is a middle-aged man with acute or convalescent COVID-19.

The chain links TRBV11-2 to TRBJ1-1, with no clear D. This CDR3 comprises 12 residues. Germline CDR1 is SGHAT and CDR2 is FQNNGV. V gave up 5 bases and J gave up 11 bases, with 15 bases separating them. The CDR3 bases are TGTGCCAGCAGCCTGATGGCGGGCGACGCTTTCTTT. It yields the protein CASSLMAGDAFF.

This clone has only one observation. This rearrangement joins TRBV7-9 to TRBJ2-3; 8 nucleotides align to TRBD2. CDR1 SEHNR and CDR2 FQNEAQ come from the germline V gene (reference sequence). Unmatched junction bases numbered 12, after V lost 2 bases and J lost 2 bases. The length of the CDR3 is 18 residues. CDR3 coding DNA: TGTGCCAGCAGCTTACCGAGTAGCGGGGCGCCTTCCACAGATACGCAGTATTTT. As protein: CASSLPSSGAPSTDTQYF.

V usage is TRBV2 and J usage is TRBJ2-3; maybe TRBD1 (6 bases). V dropped 8 bases and J dropped 0 bases, with 15 bases sitting between them. Germline-derived CDR1 and CDR2 are SNHLY and FYNNEI. The CDR3 loop spans 15 amino acids. The CDR3 coding sequence is TGTGCCAGCTGGTACAGGGCTTCTAGCACAGATACGCAGTATTTT. Protein sequence: CASWYRASSTDTQYF. Using reference TRBV2 and TRBJ2-3 for the parts outside the CDR3, the full variable domain is EPEVTQTPSHQVTQMGQEVILRCVPISNHLYFYWYRQILGQKVEFLVSFYNNEISEKSEIFDDQFSVERPDGSNFTLKIRSTKLEDSAMYFCASWYRASSTDTQYFGPGTRLTVL.

The chain is built from TRBV5-4 and TRBJ1-3; D gene ambiguous. V was cut by 3 bases and J by 4 bases, with 8 bases left in between. Germline V gene lookup returns CDR1 SGHNT and CDR2 YYREEE (reference sequence). The CDR3 covers 13 residues. DNA of the CDR3: TGTGCCAGCAGCTCGGACTTCGGAAACACCATATATTTT. The encoded protein is CASSSDFGNTIYF. Based on the CDR3 plus reference TRBV5-4 and TRBJ1-3, the full variable domain is ETGVTQSPTHLIKTRGQQVTLRCSSQSGHNTVSWYQQALGQGPQFIFQYYREEENGRGNFPPRFSGLQFPNYSSELNVNALELDDSALYLCASSSDFGNTIYFGEGSWLTVV.

V is TRBV27 and J is TRBJ2-5; 11 bases line up with TRBD1. Germline CDR1 is MNHEY and CDR2 is SMNVEV (reference sequence). The CDR3 is 13 residues long. Losses at the gene ends were 9 bases for V and 5 bases for J; bases not matched to a gene: 5. The CDR3 region is CASRTGGLETQYF. The CDR3 coding sequence is TGTGCCAGTCGGACAGGGGGCCTGGAGACCCAGTACTTC.